The clone carrying this T cell receptor beta chain was observed once. Its antigen is undetermined. Unique molecular identifiers tagged the TCRbeta library. A single record per CDR3 protein comes from TCRdb applying MiXCR to the PCR reads. The sample yields about 830,000 distinct CDR3 sequences, roughly 15% seen once. Germline V gene lookup returns CDR1 LNHNV and CDR2 YYDKDF (reference sequence). The V end was cut by 2 bases, the J end by 4 bases, with 12 bases between. This CDR3 has 14 residues. The entry originates in a study of T-cell reconstitution after alpha-beta-depleted transplantation in children. The study's findings and limits: The origin of alpha-beta T cells about two months after transplant was reportedly several hundred expanded graft clones.

The material was PBMCs, mostly from graft donor cells, obtained 360 days after TCRalphabeta/CD19-depleted stem cell transplant. This TCR came from a male patient younger than 18 who had a stem cell transplant for acute lymphoblastic leukemia, so the T cells may come from the graft donor. V gene TRBV15 combines with J gene TRBJ2-7; D perhaps matches TRBD2 (5 bases). CDR3 DNA: TGTGCCACCAGCAGAAGCGGACTCTTATACGAGCAGTACTTC. Translation gives CATSRSGLLYEQYF.